Sequencing of this TCR beta chain was carried out in a study of OX40 agonist ivuxolimab in advanced cancers. Context from the whole study: The costimulatory receptor OX40 (CD134) was targeted by ivuxolimab, a fully human IgG2 agonistic monoclonal antibody. In the dose-escalation cohort, approximately 82% of patients were male, and the mean age was around 60 years with a range of about 20 to 79. Peripheral TCRbeta sequencing was intended to test whether TCR sequence diversity was altered and clonal T-cell expansion was caused by ivuxolimab. Prior anti-PD-1, anti-PD-L1 or anti-CTLA-4 therapy was permitted, and 35% to 40% of dose-escalation patients had received checkpoint inhibitors. Of the roughly 52 dose-escalation patients, hepatocellular carcinoma was present in about 20, melanoma in some 15, renal cell carcinoma in 9 and head and neck cancer in 9. Intravenous ivuxolimab was administered to patients every 2 weeks at six dose levels: 0.01, 0.1, 0.3, 1.5, 3 and 10 mg/kg. The paper reports the monotherapy dose-escalation portion (N = 52 patients) of the phase I ivuxolimab trial. Three dose-escalation patients achieved partial responses, one with hepatocellular carcinoma and two with cutaneous melanoma.

The CDR3 runs 13 amino acids, cysteine and phenylalanine included. Just CDR3 DNA is preserved here, 39 bases in frame from base 1. CDR1 is given as SGHDN and CDR2 as FVKESK, both from the germline V gene. To sequence the TCRbeta CDR3 region, genomic DNA was isolated from the sorted cells. The immunoSEQ Assay was used for sequencing of TCRbeta CDR3 regions. TCRdb stores this immuneACCESS table with in-frame sequences only. Part of the clones is absent; in the studies checked, under half of the shortfall reflects unresolved V genes, and no reason is known for the rest. This sample lists 65,000 to 70,000 clones; roughly nine tenths were detected once. Clones ranked in the top ten supply just under 0.3% of the sample. The trial excluded patients who had a history of autoimmune disease or who were on systemic immunosuppression. In every dose cohort, peripheral blood was drawn for TCR sequencing at baseline, cycle 4 day 1, and cycle 7 day 1. Samples came from an open-label, multicenter, first-in-human phase I dose-escalation trial of ivuxolimab. The trial enrolled adults with locally advanced or metastatic head and neck squamous cell, hepatocellular, melanoma or renal cell carcinoma. Before TCR sequencing, CD4+ T cells and CD8+ T cells from peripheral blood were sorted into separate populations.

What the authors observed across the whole study: In partial responders in the 0.1-3.0 mg/kg groups, normalized peripheral clonal expansion was found to be among the lowest, especially among CD8+ T cells. At doses of 0.1 to 3.0 mg/kg, clonal expansion of both CD4+ and CD8+ T cells in blood was seen between baseline and week 6. Low levels of normalized T-cell clonal expansion were also seen in some nonresponding patients. Antigen specificity was not determined for the clonally expanded peripheral T cells. After ivuxolimab, more expanded clones were found on average in CD8+ T cells than in CD4+ T cells.

This clone was seen only once. There is no known antigen for this receptor. Nothing much larger sits one base from this clone, and base qualities are not available. The starting material was CD4+ or CD8+ T cells sorted from blood, obtained in a trial of the OX40 agonist ivuxolimab. The clonotype comes from an adult with an advanced solid tumor such as melanoma, head and neck, liver or kidney cancer. The rearrangement combines TRBV14 with TRBJ2-5, and TRBD2 matches 7 of the central bases. The last part of the DNA fits TRBJ2-7 better; the J call may be wrong. For the CDR3, the sequence is CASSRTSSYEQYF. The DNA is as follows: TGTGCCAGCAGCCGGACTAGCTCCTACGAGCAGTACTTC.